The next 14 T cell receptor beta chains were all read from a single sample in a study of blood T cell repertoires in COVID-19. Measured with immunoSEQ multiplex PCR; TCRdb has only the in-frame clones, and not every one. The top ten hold around 0.93% of the sample, which has around 310,000 clones, around 89% seen once. The specimen was peripheral blood. The receptor source for this set is a woman aged 40 to 50 with COVID-19, enrolled during active disease.

V and J are TRBV7-9 and TRBJ2-1; TRBD2 aligns across 16 bases. The CDR3 runs to 19 residues. Trimming at V came to 4 bases and at J to 1 base, leaving 7 bases not matched to a gene. The V gene's germline CDR1 is SEHNR and CDR2 FQNEAQ (reference sequence). CDR3 residues: CASSWGLAGGRVSYNEQFF. The CDR3 nucleotides are TGTGCCAGCAGCTGGGGACTAGCGGGAGGGAGGGTGTCCTACAATGAGCAGTTCTTC.

The genes are TRBV3-1 (or the pseudogene TRBV3-2) and TRBJ2-7, with TRBD1 matching 10 bases. CDR1 is LGHDT and CDR2 is YNNKEL in the germline V gene (reference sequence). V trimming: 5 bases; J trimming: 4 bases; junction bases outside the gene matches: 5. CDR3 size: 14 residues. CDR3 nucleotides: TGTGCCAGCAGCGGGGGACAGGGGCCATACGAGCAGTACTTC. The encoded protein is CASSGGQGPYEQYF.

The chain links TRBV28 to TRBJ1-5; 9 bases align to TRBD1. The germline gives CDR1 MDHEN, CDR2 SYDVKM. J gave up 3 bases and V 6 bases, and 3 bases lay outside the gene matches. There are 14 residues in the CDR3. The CDR3 sequence is CASRGTGINQPQHF. For the CDR3, the DNA is TGTGCCAGCAGGGGGACAGGGATCAATCAGCCCCAGCATTTT.

The chain uses TRBV28 and TRBJ1-5; no clear D. CDR1 and CDR2 from the germline V gene are MDHEN and SYDVKM. This CDR3 region has 13 residues. V was clipped by 7 bases and J by 7 bases, with 14 bases between them. The CDR3, as DNA: TGTGCCAGCAATTTTGGGCCGAAGCAGCCCCAGCATTTT. Amino acid sequence: CASNFGPKQPQHF.

The chain links TRBV5-1 to TRBJ1-4; 10 nucleotides line up with TRBD1. J lost 14 bases, V lost 3 bases, and 7 bases had no gene match. The length of the CDR3 is 13 residues. CDR1 and CDR2 from the germline V gene are SGHRS and YFSETQ. The CDR3 protein is CASSWDRGKGLFF. DNA of the CDR3: TGCGCCAGCAGCTGGGACAGGGGAAAGGGGCTGTTTTTT.

This clone was recorded once. The genes are TRBV7-2 and TRBJ2-7; a weak D match, TRBD2 (7 bases). V was clipped by 1 base and J by 0 bases, with 10 bases between them. This CDR3 comprises 15 residues. Germline CDR1 reads SGHTA; CDR2 reads FQGNSA. CDR3 in DNA: TGTGCCAGCAGCTTAGTAGGGGGGGTCTCCTACGAGCAGTACTTC. Translation: CASSLVGGVSYEQYF.

The rearrangement links TRBV7-8 to TRBJ2-2; 9 nucleotides agree with TRBD2. CDR3 length: 16 residues. Germline V gene sequence: CDR1 SGHVS, CDR2 FQNEAQ. The V segment lost 0 bases and the J segment 4 bases; nucleotides outside the gene matches: 3. The CDR3 region has the DNA TGTGCCAGCAGCTTAGCGAGGCGGGAGGGCACCGGGGAGCTGTTTTTT. Encoded protein: CASSLARREGTGELFF. Full variable domain (outside the CDR3, taken from reference TRBV7-8 and TRBJ2-2): GAGVSQSPRYKVAKRGQDVALRCDPISGHVSLFWYQQALGQGPEFLTYFQNEAQLDKSGLPSDRFFAERPEGSVSTLKIQRTQQEDSAVYLCASSLARREGTGELFFGEGSRLTVL.

V gene TRBV5-1 combines with J gene TRBJ2-3; D is undetermined. V dropped 0 bases and J dropped 0 bases, with 14 bases sitting between them. The length of the CDR3 is 17 residues. The germline CDR1 and CDR2 sequences are SGHRS and YFSETQ. CDR3 residues: CASSLERGRSSTDTQYF. CDR3 DNA sequence: TGCGCCAGCAGCTTGGAGCGCGGCAGATCTAGCACAGATACGCAGTATTTT.

This rearrangement joins TRBV7-9 to TRBJ2-7, with 8 bases fitting TRBD2. This CDR3 contains 12 residues. CDR1 and CDR2 (germline): SEHNR, FQNEAQ (reference sequence). Trimming cost V 4 bases and J 9 bases; bases outside gene matches: 5. The CDR3 loop is CASSSSSGGQYF. The CDR3 DNA sequence: TGTGCCAGCAGCTCTAGCAGCGGGGGGCAGTACTTC.

This chain connects TRBV5-1 to TRBJ2-7; a possible D gene is TRBD1 (5 bases). There are 14 residues in the CDR3. V was cut by 0 bases and J by 3 bases, with 10 bases left in between. Germline V CDR1 and CDR2: SGHRS, YFSETQ. The DNA of the CDR3 is TGCGCCAGCAGCTTGGGACAGTTGGTCTACGAGCAGTACTTC. It specifies CASSLGQLVYEQYF.

This clone showed up just once. The V gene is TRBV3-1 (or the pseudogene TRBV3-2), the J gene TRBJ1-4; 7 nucleotides agree with TRBD1. Germline values: CDR1 LGHDT, CDR2 YNNKEL (reference sequence). The V and J ends lost 6 bases and 2 bases, in that order; junction bases with no gene match: 3. CDR3 size: 14 residues. The CDR3: CASRAGQTNEKLFF. Here the CDR3 DNA reads TGTGCCAGCAGGGCGGGACAGACTAATGAAAAACTGTTTTTT.

The V gene is TRBV13, the J gene TRBJ2-7, with 8 bases fitting TRBD1. The trim removed 3 bases at V and 0 bases at J, leaving 7 bases unmatched. The CDR3 loop spans 16 amino acids. The V gene's germline CDR1 is PRHDT and CDR2 FYEKMQ (reference sequence). CDR3: CASSFYRGISSYEQYF. The CDR3 DNA reads TGTGCCAGCAGCTTCTACAGGGGGATCAGCTCCTACGAGCAGTACTTC.

The chain employs TRBV15 and TRBJ1-3; tentatively, D is TRBD1 (6 bases). Trimming cost V 4 bases and J 4 bases, with 11 bases left between them. The V gene's germline CDR1 is LNHNV and CDR2 YYDKDF (reference sequence). This CDR3 contains 14 residues. This chain's CDR3 is CATSIRTAGNTIYF. The CDR3 coding sequence is TGTGCCACCAGCATTAGGACAGCAGGAAACACCATATATTTT.

The chain combines TRBV7-2 with TRBJ2-7; TRBD2 matches at 13 bases. This CDR3 region has 17 residues. Trimming at V came to 1 base and at J to 3 bases, leaving 6 bases not matched to a gene. Per the germline V gene, CDR1 is SGHTA and CDR2 is FQGNSA. The chain's CDR3 is CASSLVGTSGIYYEQYF. CDR3 nucleotide sequence: TGTGCCAGCAGCTTAGTGGGGACTAGCGGGATTTACTACGAGCAGTACTTC. The full variable domain, with the rest looked up from reference TRBV7-2 and TRBJ2-7, is GAGVSQSPSNKVTEKGKDVELRCDPISGHTALYWYRQSLGQGLEFLIYFQGNSAPDKSGLPSDRFSAERTGGSVSTLTIQRTQQEDSAVYLCASSLVGTSGIYYEQYFGPGTRLTVT.